One sample yielded the 13 T cell receptor beta chains listed below, sequenced in a study of ipilimumab plus nivolumab after autologous stem cell transplantation. Some clones are missing from TCRdb's copy, which holds only in-frame ones; the method was immunoSEQ multiplex PCR. In the table there are 15,000 to 20,000 clones, 80% to 85% of which are singletons. The sample here was PBMCs, taken in a trial of ipilimumab plus nivolumab as post-transplant consolidation. The receptors here all came from a male donor with diffuse large B-cell lymphoma.

This chain uses TRBV5-4 with TRBJ2-5, with 9 positions matching TRBD2. CDR3 length equals 17 residues. Germline trimming cut 2 bases from V and 6 bases from J; bases unmatched to any gene: 14. Germline assignment: CDR1 SGHNT and CDR2 YYREEE (reference sequence). The CDR3 sequence: CASSFFGAGGPRKTQYF. CDR3 in DNA: TGTGCCAGCAGCTTTTTTGGGGCGGGGGGGCCCAGGAAGACCCAGTACTTC.

The CDR3 sequence is CASSKDISSYEQYF. For the CDR3, the DNA is TGTGCCAGCAGCAAAGACATCAGCTCCTACGAGCAGTACTTC. The V call is TRBV21-1, the J call TRBJ2-7; the tabulated D call, TRBD1, remains unverified against the DNA. TRBV21-1 is tagged as a pseudogene. CDR3 length: 14 residues.

The J gene is TRBJ1-5, the V gene TRBV28; the D is unclear. Trimming left V 1 base short and J 3 bases short, with 10 bases between. Germline V CDR1 and CDR2: MDHEN, SYDVKM. The CDR3 sequence is 15 residues long. The CDR3 DNA is TGTGCCAGCAGTTTATTGGCCGACACCAATCAGCCCCAGCATTTT. It yields the protein CASSLLADTNQPQHF.

The rearrangement uses TRBV28 and TRBJ1-1, with D possibly TRBD1 on 5 matching bases. The CDR3 covers 12 residues. Between the trimmed V and J ends, which lost 10 bases and 3 bases, there was a span of 12 bases. Germline V lookup: CDR1 MDHEN, CDR2 SYDVKM. CDR3: CAIMGRDTEAFF. The CDR3 bases are TGTGCCATCATGGGGCGGGACACTGAAGCTTTCTTT. The complete variable domain, with remaining parts taken from reference TRBV28 and TRBJ1-1, reads DVKVTQSSRYLVKRTGEKVFLECVQDMDHENMFWYRQDPGLGLRLIYFSYDVKMKEKGDIPEGYSVSREKKERFSLILESASTNQTSMYLCAIMGRDTEAFFGQGTRLTVV.

The chain uses TRBV12-2 and TRBJ2-1; TRBD1, the table's D call, lacks a check against the DNA. TRBV12-2 corresponds to a pseudogene. The CDR3 extends over 17 amino acids. The CDR3 region has the DNA TGTGCAAGTCGCTTAGGAACAGGAGCATACTCCTACAATGAGCAGTTCTTC. Protein: CASRLGTGAYSYNEQFF.

The V gene is TRBV7-3, the J gene TRBJ2-3; TRBD2 matches 9 bases. With V trimmed by 5 bases and J by 2 bases, 5 bases remained unmatched. Per germline, CDR1 SGHTA and CDR2 FQGTGA. This CDR3 is built from 15 residues. The CDR3 loop reads CASSRSGGHTDTQYF. DNA for the CDR3: TGTGCCAGCAGCCGAAGCGGGGGGCACACAGATACGCAGTATTTT.

V and J are TRBV5-1 and TRBJ2-5; D may be TRBD2 (5 bases). CDR3 length equals 13 residues. Germline loops: CDR1 SGHRS, CDR2 YFSETQ. V lost 4 bases and J lost 4, with 11 bases in between. The CDR3 loop is CASSRGIGETQYF. The DNA for the CDR3 is TGCGCCAGCAGCAGAGGGATTGGAGAGACCCAGTACTTC.

The V and J genes are TRBV28 and TRBJ1-5; 11 bases agree with TRBD1. The V and J ends lost 5 bases and 6 bases, in that order; junction bases with no gene match: 6. Germline V gene sequence: CDR1 MDHEN, CDR2 SYDVKM. The CDR3 consists of 15 residues. The CDR3 loop is CASSTYGQGAQPQHF. CDR3 coding DNA: TGTGCCAGCAGTACATACGGACAGGGGGCTCAGCCCCAGCATTTT. Combining the CDR3 with reference TRBV28 and TRBJ1-5 gives the whole variable domain DVKVTQSSRYLVKRTGEKVFLECVQDMDHENMFWYRQDPGLGLRLIYFSYDVKMKEKGDIPEGYSVSREKKERFSLILESASTNQTSMYLCASSTYGQGAQPQHFGDGTRLSIL.

The chain couples TRBV5-1 to TRBJ2-7, with D possibly TRBD2 on 5 matching bases. V was shortened by 5 bases and J by 2 bases, with 14 bases between the two germline ends. The CDR3 is made up of 14 amino acids. Germline V gene sequence: CDR1 SGHRS, CDR2 YFSETQ. The CDR3 sequence: CASRSFTGTYEQYF. The CDR3 coding sequence is TGCGCCAGCAGGTCATTCACCGGGACCTACGAGCAGTACTTC.

This chain joins TRBV5-4 and TRBJ2-2; 8 bases map to TRBD1. The CDR3 is 15 amino acids. The trim removed 3 bases at V and 0 bases at J, leaving 1 base unmatched. CDR1 and CDR2 from the germline V gene are SGHNT and YYREEE (reference sequence). The CDR3 DNA sequence: TGTGCCAGCAGCTCGGACAGGGCGAACACCGGGGAGCTGTTTTTT. This gives the protein CASSSDRANTGELFF. Based on the CDR3 plus reference TRBV5-4 and TRBJ2-2, the full variable domain is ETGVTQSPTHLIKTRGQQVTLRCSSQSGHNTVSWYQQALGQGPQFIFQYYREEENGRGNFPPRFSGLQFPNYSSELNVNALELDDSALYLCASSSDRANTGELFFGEGSRLTVL.

V usage is TRBV13 and J usage is TRBJ2-1, with D possibly matching TRBD1 (6 bases). The CDR3 sequence is 15 residues long. Trimming shortened V by 6 bases and J by 0 bases, and 12 bases separated the two germline ends. CDR1 PRHDT and CDR2 FYEKMQ come from the germline V gene (reference sequence). CDR3 DNA sequence: TGTGCCAGCAGTCCCACAGGGAACTCCTACAATGAGCAGTTCTTC. As protein: CASSPTGNSYNEQFF.

J is TRBJ1-2 and V is TRBV18; D call uncertain. This CDR3 has 14 residues. Germline CDR1 is KGHSH and CDR2 is LQKENI. Trimming removed 3 bases at V and 5 bases at J, with 13 bases between. The CDR3 bases are TGTGCCAGCTCACCTCCGGGCCCCCTATATGGCTACACCTTC. Translating it yields CASSPPGPLYGYTF.

V usage is TRBV2 and J usage is TRBJ2-3; TRBD2 might be the D (6 bases). CDR3 length: 14 residues. Germline values: CDR1 SNHLY, CDR2 FYNNEI. V was shortened by 7 bases and J by 0 bases, with 11 bases between the two germline ends. The CDR3 region is CASTRDWSTDTQYF. In DNA form, the CDR3 reads TGTGCCAGCACCCGGGACTGGAGCACAGATACGCAGTATTTT.